The T cell receptor (beta chain) under discussion was sequenced for a study of T cells after yellow fever vaccination. To note about this clonotype: The antigen remains undetermined.

Study outcomes and limitations: Boosting was followed by the reappearance of most primary-vaccination clones (approximately 95% CD4, about 88% CD8). FACS-sorted repertoires might harbor abundant contaminating clonotypes from the bulk population.

TCRdb analysed the 5' RACE reads with MiXCR anew, one entry per CDR3 protein. This table has around 140,000 distinct CDR3 sequences, more than 6% appearing once. Germline V gene lookup returns CDR1 LGHDT and CDR2 YNNKEL (reference sequence). The CDR3 length is 20 residues. The ends lost 0 bases at V and 0 bases at J; junction bases unmatched: 7. The sequencing used CD4+ T cells sorted from PBMCs, collected 5 days after the yellow fever booster vaccination. This receptor was taken from a young man who received the YFV17D yellow fever vaccine. The V call is TRBV3-1, the J call TRBJ2-2, with 13 bases fitting TRBD2. Written as DNA, the CDR3 is TGTGCCAGCAGCCAAGATTCGACTAGCGGGAGGATCGCGAACACCGGGGAGCTGTTTTTT. Protein: CASSQDSTSGRIANTGELFF.